These T cell receptor beta chains were read from a single sample in a study of blood T cells in healthy people across ages. TCRdb fed the 5' RACE reads into MiXCR, producing one record per CDR3 protein. The sample has about 500,000 distinct CDR3 sequences; under 30% are singletons. This same sample was also taken into another study, of T cells of mothers and their children.

The specimen sequenced was blood. The receptors were sampled from a boy between 5 and 17 years old in good health. Both conserved end residues are part of each CDR3. A D gene is named only where the DNA matches it firmly. The size entry is marked missing in some rows and otherwise reads once, few, many or a size class.

j_call d_call v_call clone_size cdr3_nt cdr3_aa
TRBJ2-5 . TRBV28 many TGTGCCAGCAGTACCCGATCCCGGGACACCAGCCAAGAGACCCAGTACTTC CASSTRSRDTSQETQYF
TRBJ1-2 TRBD1 TRBV6-5 . TGTGCCAGCAGTCAGGGACAGGTTAACGGCTACACCTTC CASSQGQVNGYTF
TRBJ2-7 TRBD2 TRBV20-1 . TGCAGTGCTAGATCATCTAGCGGGAGTGTTCGGGAGCAGTACTTC CSARSSSGSVREQYF
TRBJ1-1 . TRBV9 . TGTGCCAGCACCGCAGGGAAGAACACTGAAGCTTTCTTT CASTAGKNTEAFF
TRBJ2-7 TRBD1 TRBV29-1 few TGCAGCGCCATCGGGGACAGGCCCTACGAGCAGTACTTC CSAIGDRPYEQYF
TRBJ2-7 TRBD2 TRBV5-1 . TGCGCCAGCAGCCCCTCCGGGAGTACTAGCGGATACGAGCAGTACTTC CASSPSGSTSGYEQYF
TRBJ2-5 TRBD2 TRBV7-8 few TGTGCCAGCAGCTTAGAATTTAGCGGGATCCCCCAAGAGACCCAGTACTTC CASSLEFSGIPQETQYF
TRBJ1-3 . TRBV7-2 . TGTGCCAGCAGCTTTCGGGCAGGCCTTGGGGTTTCAGGAAACACCATATATTTT CASSFRAGLGVSGNTIYF
TRBJ2-5 TRBD2 TRBV20-1 . TGCAGTGCTAGCGGTAGCGGGGGCTACGAGACCCAGTACTTC CSASGSGGYETQYF
TRBJ1-1 . TRBV6-5 . TGTGCCAGCAGTTCCCGTCTGAACACTGAAGCTTTCTTT CASSSRLNTEAFF
TRBJ2-3 TRBD2 TRBV14 . TGTGCCAGCAGCCAAGCTAGGACTAGCGGGAGGGAGGGCACAGATACGCAGTATTTT CASSQARTSGREGTDTQYF
TRBJ1-4 . TRBV12-3/TRBV12-4 . TGTGCCAGCAGTTTGGGGACCGCTGCAACTAATGAAAAACTGTTTTTT CASSLGTAATNEKLFF
TRBJ2-3 TRBD2 TRBV20-1 . TGCAGTGCGGATTTAGCGGGGGCTAGCACAGATACGCAGTATTTT CSADLAGASTDTQYF
TRBJ2-7 TRBD1 TRBV7-9 few TGTGCCAGCAGCCCGCCCGGGACAGGGTTCTACGAGCAGTACTTC CASSPPGTGFYEQYF
TRBJ1-5 . TRBV7-2 few TGTGCCAGCAGCCCGGACACAGGTTTCAATCAGCCCCAGCATTTT CASSPDTGFNQPQHF
TRBJ1-2 . TRBV10-3 few TGTGCCATCAGTGACCTTAGTCGTTGTCGGGGGCCGCTGTGCTATGGCTACACCTTC CAISDLSRCRGPLCYGYTF
TRBJ2-7 TRBD2 TRBV6-1 . TGTGCCAGCAGGTCGAGTAGCGGGAGGCTGAGCTCCTACGAGCAGTACTTC CASRSSSGRLSSYEQYF
TRBJ1-1 . TRBV7-2 . TGTGCCAGCAGACCTATGAGAGGACATGCCTTTGAAGCTTTCTTT CASRPMRGHAFEAFF
TRBJ2-3 . TRBV27 many TGTGCCAGCAGTTTAATCCGGGATCAAACCACGTATTTT CASSLIRDQTTYF
TRBJ2-1 . TRBV6-2/TRBV6-3 . TGTGCCAGCAGTTACAGGACTTACGGCAATGAGCAGTTCTTC CASSYRTYGNEQFF
TRBJ2-3 . TRBV25-1 few TGTGCCAGCAGTGAATTTGTCACAGATACGCAGTATTTT CASSEFVTDTQYF
TRBJ2-1 TRBD2 TRBV14 once TGTGCCAGCAGCCAAGATTTACTAGCGGGATACAAAGGAGATGAGCAGTTCTTC CASSQDLLAGYKGDEQFF
TRBJ2-1 TRBD2 TRBV20-1 . TGCAGTGCTAGATCCGGGACTAGCAACAATGAGCAGTTCTTC CSARSGTSNNEQFF
TRBJ1-2 . TRBV29-1 few TGCAGCGTTGTCAGTGACCGCCCGACCTTC CSVVSDRPTF
TRBJ1-3 . TRBV6-5 . TGTGCCAGCAGTTACTCCCCAGATTGGACTGGAAACACCATATATTTT CASSYSPDWTGNTIYF
TRBJ1-2 TRBD1 TRBV6-5 . TGTGCCAGCAGTTACGTTGACAGGGGCGGCTACACCTTC CASSYVDRGGYTF
TRBJ2-5 . TRBV24-1 . TGTGCCACCAGTGAGGGGCACGGAGAGACCCAGTACTTC CATSEGHGETQYF
TRBJ2-7 . TRBV27 . TGTGCCAGCAGTCTCCTACCCCCGGGGGCCCACGAGCAGTACTTC CASSLLPPGAHEQYF
TRBJ2-3 . TRBV5-1 many TGCGCCAGCAGCTTGGCTAGTGGAGGCCCAGATACGCAGTATTTT CASSLASGGPDTQYF
TRBJ1-5 . TRBV7-4 . TGTGCCAGCAGCCCGGATTTCTCGGGGTATAGCAATCAGCCCCAGCATTTT CASSPDFSGYSNQPQHF
TRBJ2-1 . TRBV29-1 few TGCAGCACACGAGGTTGGGGTTTAAATGAGCAGTTCTTC CSTRGWGLNEQFF
TRBJ2-5 TRBD1 TRBV3-1 few TGTGCCAGCAGCCAACCTACAGGGGGCTCTGAAGAGACCCAGTACTTC CASSQPTGGSEETQYF
TRBJ2-7 TRBD2 TRBV28 . TGTGCCAGCAGTTTATACGCGGGGGACGGCCCTGGGGAGCAGTACTTC CASSLYAGDGPGEQYF
TRBJ2-1 . TRBV10-3 few TGTGCCACACGGAACCGGGACGGGGAGATGAATGAGCAGTTCTTC CATRNRDGEMNEQFF
TRBJ2-5 . TRBV28 . TGTGCCAGCACCGCCCCCGGGGACGGCCCTCAAGAGACCCAGTACTTC CASTAPGDGPQETQYF
TRBJ2-7 . TRBV20-1 few TGCAGTGCTAACCCCGTGAGGGAAAGGACCTACGAGCAGTACTTC CSANPVRERTYEQYF
TRBJ2-2 . TRBV6-5 few TGTGCCAGCCTACACACGATCACCGGGGAGCTGTTTTTT CASLHTITGELFF
TRBJ2-2 TRBD1 TRBV29-1 few TGCAGCGTTGATTTGACAGGGGGTGCCGGGGAGCTGTTTTTT CSVDLTGGAGELFF
TRBJ2-2 . TRBV11-1 . TGTGCCAGCAGCTTAGCGGCGACGAACACCGGGGAGCTGTTTTTT CASSLAATNTGELFF
TRBJ1-2 . TRBV28 . TGTGCCAGCGGATCGGATTCACTAAGCTATGGCTACACCTTC CASGSDSLSYGYTF
TRBJ2-1 TRBD2 TRBV6-5 . TGTGCCAGCAGTTACTCTCGACTAGCGGGAGGGGGCAATGAGCAGTTCTTC CASSYSRLAGGGNEQFF
TRBJ2-5 . TRBV20-1 few TGCAGTGCTAGGCCTCCGGGCAGAGGTTCGGGGGAGACCCAGTACTTC CSARPPGRGSGETQYF
TRBJ2-1 TRBD2 TRBV11-2 . TGTGCCAGCAGCCCTCAAGGCAGCGGGGACTACAATGAGCAGTTCTTC CASSPQGSGDYNEQFF
TRBJ1-6 . TRBV11-2 few TGTGCCAGCAGCTTAGAGGGCGGCCTCGGGCCACCCCTCCACTTT CASSLEGGLGPPLHF
TRBJ2-5 TRBD2 TRBV4-3 . TGCGCCAGCAGCCAAGATACAGCGGGGGGGCTAGAGACCCAGTACTTC CASSQDTAGGLETQYF
TRBJ1-1 . TRBV20-1 . TGCAGTGCTAGAATTCAGGGGCGGTTGAATGAAGCTTTCTTT CSARIQGRLNEAFF
TRBJ1-5 . TRBV15 . TGTGCCACCAGCAGGAAAAGGGGGGATGAGAATCAGCCCCAGCATTTT CATSRKRGDENQPQHF
TRBJ2-3 TRBD2 TRBV25-1 . TGTGCCAGCAGTACTCAGCGGGACACAGATACGCAGTATTTT CASSTQRDTDTQYF
TRBJ2-7 . TRBV2 . TGTGCCAGCACCAAGTTGGGCGCCTACGAGCAGTACTTC CASTKLGAYEQYF
TRBJ2-6 . TRBV10-3 . TGTGCCATCATGGACTCTGGGGCCAACGTCCTGACTTTC CAIMDSGANVLTF
TRBJ2-6 . TRBV21-1 few TGTGCCAGCAGCTTAAAGTACAGGGCCTCTGGGGCCAACGTCCTGACTTTC CASSLKYRASGANVLTF
TRBJ2-5 TRBD1 TRBV29-1 . TGCAGCGTGGGGACAGGGGAGACCCAGTACTTC CSVGTGETQYF
TRBJ2-1 TRBD2 TRBV18 . TGTGCCAGCTCACTTCTAGCGGGGAGCTCCTACAATGAGCAGTTCTTC CASSLLAGSSYNEQFF
TRBJ2-3 TRBD1 TRBV12-3/TRBV12-4 few TGTGCCAGCAGGGACCAGACAGGGGGGGGAGGCGCAGATACGCAGTATTTT CASRDQTGGGGADTQYF
TRBJ2-5 . TRBV21-1 few TGTGCCAGCCCGTGGGACCCGGGAGGGACCCAGTACTTC CASPWDPGGTQYF
TRBJ2-5 . TRBV29-1 . TGCAGCGTTGAAGGTCGTCGGGACTCACAGCTAGCCCAGTACTTC CSVEGRRDSQLAQYF
TRBJ2-5 . TRBV21-1 few TGTGCCAGCAGCACCCGGGACAGGGTGGGAGAGACCCAGTACTTC CASSTRDRVGETQYF
TRBJ2-5 . TRBV7-9 few TGTGCCAGCAGCTCTTCTAATCGACTAGAAGAGACCCAGTACTTC CASSSSNRLEETQYF